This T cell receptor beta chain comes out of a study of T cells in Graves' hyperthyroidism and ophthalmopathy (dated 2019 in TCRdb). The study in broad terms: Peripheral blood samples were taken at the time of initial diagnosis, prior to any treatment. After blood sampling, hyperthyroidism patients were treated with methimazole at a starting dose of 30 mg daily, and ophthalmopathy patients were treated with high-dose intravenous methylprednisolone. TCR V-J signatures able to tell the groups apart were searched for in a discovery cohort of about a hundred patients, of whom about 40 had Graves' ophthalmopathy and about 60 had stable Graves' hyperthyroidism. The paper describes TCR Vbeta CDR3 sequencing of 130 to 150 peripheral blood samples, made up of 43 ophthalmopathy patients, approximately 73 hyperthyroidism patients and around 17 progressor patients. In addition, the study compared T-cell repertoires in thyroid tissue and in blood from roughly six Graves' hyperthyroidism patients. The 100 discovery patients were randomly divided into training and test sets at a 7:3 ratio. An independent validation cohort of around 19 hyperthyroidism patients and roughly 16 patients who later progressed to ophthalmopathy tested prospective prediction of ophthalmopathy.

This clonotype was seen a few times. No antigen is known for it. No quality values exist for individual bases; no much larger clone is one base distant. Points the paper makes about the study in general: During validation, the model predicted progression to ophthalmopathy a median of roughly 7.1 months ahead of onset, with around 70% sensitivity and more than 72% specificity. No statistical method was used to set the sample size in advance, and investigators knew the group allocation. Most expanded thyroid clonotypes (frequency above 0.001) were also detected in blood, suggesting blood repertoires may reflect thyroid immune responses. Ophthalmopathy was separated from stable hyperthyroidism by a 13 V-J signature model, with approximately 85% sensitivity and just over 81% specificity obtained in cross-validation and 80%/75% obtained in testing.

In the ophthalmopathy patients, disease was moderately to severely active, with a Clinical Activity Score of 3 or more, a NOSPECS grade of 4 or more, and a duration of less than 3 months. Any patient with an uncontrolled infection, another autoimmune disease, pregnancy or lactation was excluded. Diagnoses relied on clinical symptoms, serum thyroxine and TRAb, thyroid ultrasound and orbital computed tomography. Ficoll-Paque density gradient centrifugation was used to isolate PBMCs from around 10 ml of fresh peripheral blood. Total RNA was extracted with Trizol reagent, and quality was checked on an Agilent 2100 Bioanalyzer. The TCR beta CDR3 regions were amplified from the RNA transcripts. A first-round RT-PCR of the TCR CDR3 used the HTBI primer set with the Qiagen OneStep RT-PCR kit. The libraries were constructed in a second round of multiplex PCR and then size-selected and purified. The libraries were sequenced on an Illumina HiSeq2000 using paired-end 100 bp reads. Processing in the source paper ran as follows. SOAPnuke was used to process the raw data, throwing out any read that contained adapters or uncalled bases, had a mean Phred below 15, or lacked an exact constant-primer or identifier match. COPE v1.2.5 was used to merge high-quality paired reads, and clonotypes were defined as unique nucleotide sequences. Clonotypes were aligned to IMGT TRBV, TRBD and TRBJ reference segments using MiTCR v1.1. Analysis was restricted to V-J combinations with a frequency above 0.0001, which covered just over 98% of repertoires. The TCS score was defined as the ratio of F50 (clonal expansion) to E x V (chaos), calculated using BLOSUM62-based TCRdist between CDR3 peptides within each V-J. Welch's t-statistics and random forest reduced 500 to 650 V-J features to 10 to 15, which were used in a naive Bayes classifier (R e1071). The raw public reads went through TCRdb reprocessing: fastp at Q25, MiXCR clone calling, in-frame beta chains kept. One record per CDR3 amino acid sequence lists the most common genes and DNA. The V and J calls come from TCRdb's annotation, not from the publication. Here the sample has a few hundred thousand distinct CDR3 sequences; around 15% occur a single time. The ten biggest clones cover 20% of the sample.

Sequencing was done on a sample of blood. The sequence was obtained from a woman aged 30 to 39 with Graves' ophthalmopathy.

The sequenced DNA is TGCGCCAGCAGTCTTAAGCAAGGGTCGGCGGGAGAGCAGTACTTC. The resulting protein is CASSLKQGSAGEQYF. The V and J genes are TRBV10-2 and TRBJ2-7, with TRBD2 as a weak D call on 6 bases. The germline V gene specifies WSHSY as CDR1 and SAAADI as CDR2. The CDR3 runs 15 residues from the cysteine to the phenylalanine. This entry keeps only the CDR3 DNA: 45 bases, framed from base 1. Trimming takes 5 bases from V and 7 bases from J, and the germline ends sit 21 bases apart.